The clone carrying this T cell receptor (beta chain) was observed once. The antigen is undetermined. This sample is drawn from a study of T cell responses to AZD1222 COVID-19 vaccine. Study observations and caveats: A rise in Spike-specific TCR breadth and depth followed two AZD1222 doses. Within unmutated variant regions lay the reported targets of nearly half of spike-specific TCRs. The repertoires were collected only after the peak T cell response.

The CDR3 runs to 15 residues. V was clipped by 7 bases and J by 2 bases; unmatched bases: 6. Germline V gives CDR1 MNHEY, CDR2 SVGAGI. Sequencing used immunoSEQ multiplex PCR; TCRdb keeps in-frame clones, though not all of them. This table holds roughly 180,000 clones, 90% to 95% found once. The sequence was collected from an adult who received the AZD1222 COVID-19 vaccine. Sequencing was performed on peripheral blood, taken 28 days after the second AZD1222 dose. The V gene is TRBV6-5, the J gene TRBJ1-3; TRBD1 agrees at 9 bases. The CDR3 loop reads CASTTTGGPGNTIYF. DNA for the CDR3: TGTGCCAGCACCACCACAGGGGGCCCTGGAAACACCATATATTTT.